This T cell receptor beta chain was identified in a study of cytomegalovirus exposure and HLA in healthy donors. This clone came up a few times. Amplification used 60 Vbeta primers and 13 Jbeta primers. Profiling relied on immunoSEQ multiplex PCR, and the TCRdb table lists in-frame clones only, not all of them. Among 100,000 to 150,000 clones, almost 80% were seen once, and the ten largest hold approximately 1.5%. V shed 2 bases, J shed 1 base, and the junction held 0 bases outside the gene matches. Per germline, CDR1 MNHEY and CDR2 SVGAGI. The CDR3 has 14 residues. Sequenced material: PBMCs. This receptor was taken from a female donor in good health and CMV-seronegative. This chain connects TRBV6-5 to TRBJ2-5; 8 positions agree with TRBD2. The CDR3: CASSYTSGQETQYF. DNA of the CDR3: TGTGCCAGCAGTTACACTAGCGGCCAAGAGACCCAGTACTTC.